The 20 T cell receptor beta chains given below trace back to one sample, sequenced in a study of metastatic and nonmetastatic thyroid tumors. TCRdb re-analyzed the PCR reads using MiXCR. The sample has tens of thousands of clones; 12% are singletons. No patient had received any treatment before thyroid surgery. The specimen was blood. The receptor source for this set is a male donor with papillary thyroid cancer or a benign thyroid nodule (not recorded which). Some clones in this sample may be carry-over from other donors' samples.

This clone counts as medium-sized. The chain joins TRBV2 to TRBJ1-2; the D gene is possibly TRBD1 (5 bases). CDR3 size: 13 residues. The V gene's germline CDR1 is SNHLY and CDR2 FYNNEI. The V and J ends lost 5 bases and 4 bases respectively, with 11 bases between them. CDR3 DNA sequence: TGTGCCAGCAGTCCGACAAGGGGCTATGGCTACACCTTC. Translating gives CASSPTRGYGYTF.

This clone has at least ten counts. The chain joins TRBV4-2 to TRBJ2-5; D not resolved. V gave up 2 bases and J gave up 4 bases, with 11 bases separating them. The CDR3 is 14 amino acids. Germline loops: CDR1 LGHNA, CDR2 YNFKEQ. The CDR3 bases are TGTGCCAGCAGCCAATTTCACTTGGGAGAGACCCAGTACTTC. It specifies CASSQFHLGETQYF.

This clone was picked up many times. CDR3 DNA: TGTGCCAGCAGCGTAGGCGGGGGGACCTACGAGCAGTACTTC. This translates into CASSVGGGTYEQYF. The chain uses TRBV9 and TRBJ2-7, with 8 bases matching TRBD2. The CDR3 totals 14 residues. Germline CDR1 SGDLS, CDR2 YYNGEE. The V gene end was trimmed by 0 bases and the J gene end by 2 bases; junction bases not matched to a gene: 1.

This clone was found a few times. The chain carries TRBV2 and TRBJ1-2; D unclear. CDR1 is SNHLY, CDR2 FYNNEI, per germline. Trimming took 1 base from V and 4 from J, leaving 7 bases between them. The CDR3 runs to 13 residues. The CDR3 nucleotides read TGTGCCAGCAGTGAAGAAGACACCTATGGCTACACCTTC. Protein sequence: CASSEEDTYGYTF. The variable domain in full, completed from reference TRBV2 and TRBJ1-2, reads EPEVTQTPSHQVTQMGQEVILRCVPISNHLYFYWYRQILGQKVEFLVSFYNNEISEKSEIFDDQFSVERPDGSNFTLKIRSTKLEDSAMYFCASSEEDTYGYTFGSGTRLTVV.

In its sample, this clone was seen many times. The V call is TRBV14, the J call TRBJ2-1; D gene ambiguous. V dropped 0 bases and J dropped 6 bases, with 18 bases sitting between them. The CDR3 covers 17 residues. Germline assignment: CDR1 SGHDN and CDR2 FVKESK. The CDR3 DNA sequence: TGTGCCAGCAGCCAAGATTTTGCGGCTGTGTTTACCAATGAGCAGTTCTTC. Protein product: CASSQDFAAVFTNEQFF. Based on the CDR3 plus reference TRBV14 and TRBJ2-1, the full variable domain is EAGVTQFPSHSVIEKGQTVTLRCDPISGHDNLYWYRRVMGKEIKFLLHFVKESKQDESGMPNNRFLAERTGGTYSTLKVQPAELEDSGVYFCASSQDFAAVFTNEQFFGPGTRLTVL.

This clone was counted ten times or more. The chain is built from TRBV20-1 and TRBJ1-6; a weak D match, TRBD1 (5 bases). V lost 3 bases and J 7 bases, leaving 19 bases between the germline ends. The CDR3 covers 16 residues. Germline assignment: CDR1 DFQATT and CDR2 SNEGSKA (reference sequence). The CDR3 sequence: CSARPGGERSNSPLHF. For the CDR3, the DNA is TGCAGTGCTAGGCCCGGGGGGGAAAGGTCGAATTCACCCCTCCACTTT.

This clone was picked up many times. The chain has TRBV4-1 and TRBJ2-1; D is possibly TRBD1 or TRBD2 (5 bases each). Trimming shortened V by 3 bases and J by 7 bases, and 19 bases separated the two germline ends. There are 16 residues in the CDR3. CDR1 is MGHRA and CDR2 is YSYEKL in the germline V gene. The CDR3, as DNA: TGCGCCAGCAGCCAGAGGGGCGGGTTTGTTCAAAATGAGCAGTTCTTC. Translated: CASSQRGGFVQNEQFF.

There are many counts of this clone. This chain joins TRBV2 and TRBJ2-5; TRBD2 matches 8 bases. Trimming cost V 5 bases and J 2 bases; bases outside gene matches: 4. There are 14 residues in the CDR3. Germline CDR1 is SNHLY and CDR2 is FYNNEI. The CDR3 DNA follows: TGTGCCAGCAGTCGGACTAGCAGACAAGAGACCCAGTACTTC. Its translation is CASSRTSRQETQYF. Full variable domain (rest looked up from reference TRBV2 and TRBJ2-5): EPEVTQTPSHQVTQMGQEVILRCVPISNHLYFYWYRQILGQKVEFLVSFYNNEISEKSEIFDDQFSVERPDGSNFTLKIRSTKLEDSAMYFCASSRTSRQETQYFGPGTRLLVL.

This clone was counted between two and nine times. This chain connects TRBV6-1 to TRBJ2-7; tentatively, D is TRBD2 (6 bases). Germline assignment: CDR1 MNHNS and CDR2 SASEGT. Trimming took 4 bases from V and 0 from J, leaving 13 bases between them. The CDR3 covers 15 residues. The CDR3 is CASSVSEEGSYEQYF. In nucleotides, the CDR3 is TGTGCCAGCAGTGTTTCGGAGGAGGGCTCCTACGAGCAGTACTTC.

This clone showed up many times. The CDR3 sequence is CASSLVPAGAEQFF. The CDR3 DNA reads as TGTGCCAGCAGCTTAGTTCCCGCGGGAGCTGAGCAGTTCTTC. This chain links TRBV7-9 with TRBJ2-1; TRBD2 aligns across 7 bases. The CDR3 extends over 14 amino acids. The germline gives CDR1 SEHNR, CDR2 FQNEAQ (reference sequence). V shed 1 base and J 9 bases; nucleotides not matched to a gene: 6.

This clone is medium-sized (0.01 to 0.1%) by share. This chain joins TRBV12-3 or TRBV12-4 and TRBJ1-2; TRBD1 aligns across 7 bases. The V segment lost 7 bases and the J segment 4 bases; nucleotides outside the gene matches: 9. The CDR3 length is 14 residues. CDR3 protein: CASNRQGWVYGYTF. The CDR3 bases are TGTGCCAGCAATAGACAGGGTTGGGTCTATGGCTACACCTTC.

This clone was seen at least ten times. The chain combines TRBV11-3 with TRBJ2-1; 12 bases align to TRBD2. V lost 1 base and J lost 3; bases outside the gene matches: 13. The germline gives CDR1 SGHNT, CDR2 YENEEA. CDR3 length: 20 residues. CDR3 residues: CASSLGLAGVSDPYYNEQFF. CDR3 DNA: TGTGCCAGCAGCTTAGGACTAGCGGGAGTATCCGACCCTTACTACAATGAGCAGTTCTTC.

This clone showed up many times. The rearrangement links TRBV7-9 to TRBJ1-1; no clear D. The CDR3 is 14 amino acids. CDR1 SEHNR and CDR2 FQNEAQ come from the germline V gene (reference sequence). Trimming shortened V by 4 bases and J by 1 base, and 10 bases separated the two germline ends. The CDR3 coding sequence is TGTGCCAGCAGCTCCACAGCGTCGAACACTGAAGCTTTCTTT. Residues: CASSSTASNTEAFF.

This clone was observed many times. The CDR3 bases are TGTGCCAGCGCCATAGGGGGGCTGAACACTGAAGCTTTCTTT. Protein product: CASAIGGLNTEAFF. V and J are TRBV2 and TRBJ1-1; D is perhaps TRBD1 (6 bases). Germline V gene data show CDR1 as SNHLY and CDR2 as FYNNEI. The CDR3 length is 14 residues. With 8 bases removed from V and 0 bases from J, the gap between germline ends came to 13 bases.

Concerning this clone: The same CDR3 arises from other DNA sequences in this sample as well. This chain uses TRBV30 with TRBJ1-2; possibly TRBD1 for D (6 bases). The CDR3 consists of 13 residues. CDR1 is GTSNPN and CDR2 is SVGIG in the germline V gene (reference sequence). Trimming shortened V by 4 bases and J by 5 bases, and 14 bases separated the two germline ends. The CDR3 DNA follows: TGTGCCTGGAAGCCGGACAGTCATTATGGCTACACCTTC. Translating it yields CAWKPDSHYGYTF.

This clone occurred a few times. This rearrangement joins TRBV27 to TRBJ2-1; D uncertain. Germline V gene lookup returns CDR1 MNHEY and CDR2 SMNVEV (reference sequence). The CDR3 sequence is 12 residues long. Trimming stripped 10 bases from V and 5 bases from J, with 12 bases between. The DNA for the CDR3 is TGTGCCACCACGCACGCGGACAATGAGCAGTTCTTC. Translation gives CATTHADNEQFF.

This clone was counted ten times or more. The gene calls are TRBV5-1 and TRBJ1-5; TRBD1 aligns across 8 bases. Trimming cost V 5 bases and J 9 bases; bases outside gene matches: 13. Germline CDR1 SGHRS, CDR2 YFSETQ. This CDR3 spans 15 amino acids. CDR3 in DNA: TGCGCCAGCAGGACCCAGGGGGCTCCTCGGACGCCCCAGCATTTT. It encodes CASRTQGAPRTPQHF.

This clone was seen repeatedly, ten times or more. J is TRBJ1-1 and V is TRBV7-9; no reliable D call. The CDR3 length is 14 residues. Deletions cut 2 bases from V and 0 bases from J, with 7 bases between. Looked up from germline, CDR1 is SEHNR and CDR2 is FQNEAQ (reference sequence). The CDR3 nucleotides read TGTGCCAGCAGCTTACCCGGGTTGAACACTGAAGCTTTCTTT. It codes for CASSLPGLNTEAFF.

The chain links TRBV6-1 to TRBJ2-1; D may be TRBD2 (6 bases). The CDR3 loop spans 15 amino acids. Looked up from germline, CDR1 is MNHNS and CDR2 is SASEGT. The V gene lost 3 bases and the J gene lost 5 bases, with 14 bases spanning the gap. CDR3 protein: CASSDVGGGHNEQFF. The CDR3, as DNA: TGTGCCAGCAGTGACGTGGGAGGAGGCCACAATGAGCAGTTCTTC.

There are a few counts of this clone. The V call is TRBV6-2 or TRBV6-3, the J call TRBJ2-1, with TRBD1 identical over 7 bases. The CDR3 is made up of 14 amino acids. V gave up 4 bases and J gave up 0 bases; unmatched junction bases: 0. CDR1 is MNHEY, CDR2 SVGEGT, per germline. CDR3 nucleotides: TGTGCCAGCAGTTGGGACAGCTCCTACAATGAGCAGTTCTTC. Translated, it gives CASSWDSSYNEQFF.